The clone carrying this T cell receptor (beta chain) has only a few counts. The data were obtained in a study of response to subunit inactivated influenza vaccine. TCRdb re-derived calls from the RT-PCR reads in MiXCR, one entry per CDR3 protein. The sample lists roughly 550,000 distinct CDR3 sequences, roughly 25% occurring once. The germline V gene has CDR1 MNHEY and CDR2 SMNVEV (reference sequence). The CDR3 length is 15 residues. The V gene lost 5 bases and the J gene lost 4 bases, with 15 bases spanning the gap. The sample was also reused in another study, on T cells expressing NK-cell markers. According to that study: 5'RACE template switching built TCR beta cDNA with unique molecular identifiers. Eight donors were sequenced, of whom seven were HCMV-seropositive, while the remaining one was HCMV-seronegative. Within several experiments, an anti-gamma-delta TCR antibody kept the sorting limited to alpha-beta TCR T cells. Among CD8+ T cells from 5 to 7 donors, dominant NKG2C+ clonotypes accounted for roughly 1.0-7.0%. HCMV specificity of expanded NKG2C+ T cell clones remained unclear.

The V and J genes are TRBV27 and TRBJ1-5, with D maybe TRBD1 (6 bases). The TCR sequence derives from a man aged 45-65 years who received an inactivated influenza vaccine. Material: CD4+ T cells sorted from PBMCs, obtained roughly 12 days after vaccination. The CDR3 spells CASSTLQGGNQPQHF. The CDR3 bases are TGTGCCAGCAGTACTCTACAGGGAGGTAATCAGCCCCAGCATTTT.